The next 30 T cell receptor beta chains were all read from a single sample in a study of beta chain features in type 1 diabetes. TCRB transcripts that were expressed got sequenced, as all of the isolated RNA had been reverse transcribed. Generated by immunoSEQ multiplex PCR, the TCRdb table keeps only in-frame clones and is missing some. This table has 300,000 to 400,000 clones, 9.6% appearing once. The antigens of these receptors remain unknown. Regarding the study as a whole: Shortening that was moderate but significant affected the TCRB CDR3s of Type 1 diabetes patients in all four CD4+ subsets.

The sample was central memory CD4+ T cells from blood. These receptors all come from a man aged 25 to 40 with type 1 diabetes.

This clone was seen a handful of times. The chain uses TRBV4-2 and TRBJ2-3; 9 positions match TRBD2. V gave up 2 bases and J gave up 4 bases; unmatched junction bases: 4. CDR3 length: 15 amino acids. CDR1 is LGHNA and CDR2 is YNFKEQ in the germline V gene. The CDR3 loop is CASSQRAGGPDTQYF. The CDR3 DNA is TGTGCCAGCAGCCAAAGAGCGGGAGGCCCAGATACGCAGTATTTT.

This clone was observed a few times. This same CDR3 is encoded by further DNA sequences in the sample. The chain is built from TRBV7-3 and TRBJ2-3, with TRBD2 identical over 8 bases. CDR1 and CDR2 from the germline V gene are SGHTA and FQGTGA. Trimming at V came to 6 bases and at J to 6 bases, leaving 8 bases not matched to a gene. The CDR3 runs 14 residues. CDR3 protein: CASSLGLAADTQYF. CDR3 coding DNA: TGTGCCAGCAGTCTCGGACTAGCTGCGGATACGCAGTATTTT.

The chain couples TRBV28 to TRBJ1-1; 9 nucleotides line up with TRBD1. CDR1 is MDHEN, CDR2 SYDVKM, per germline. Trimming took 5 bases from V and 9 from J; bases not matched to a gene: 16. This CDR3 comprises 16 residues. This CDR3 is CASSLPPGTGNWKAFF. The CDR3, as DNA: TGTGCCAGCAGTCTCCCCCCCGGGACAGGGAATTGGAAAGCTTTCTTT.

This clone was seen a handful of times. The rearrangement links TRBV7-9 to TRBJ2-5; no definite D call. Trimming pared 6 bases from V and 4 bases from J, leaving 3 bases between. In germline, CDR1 is SEHNR, CDR2 FQNEAQ (reference sequence). The CDR3 consists of 10 residues. CDR3 residues: CASRGETQYF. The CDR3 region has the DNA TGTGCCAGCAGAGGAGAGACCCAGTACTTC.

This clone was counted a few times. The rearrangement joins TRBV28 to TRBJ2-1, with D maybe TRBD2 (6 bases). Trimming took 6 bases from V and 8 from J, leaving 20 bases between them. Germline CDR1 is MDHEN and CDR2 is SYDVKM. This CDR3 is built from 15 residues. The CDR3 loop is CASRGGPGEIHEQFF. CDR3 nucleotide sequence: TGTGCCAGCAGGGGGGGACCGGGAGAGATCCATGAGCAGTTCTTC.

With regard to this clone: Additional DNA sequences in this sample encode the identical CDR3. The J gene is TRBJ2-3, the V gene TRBV7-2; D gene uncertain. Germline-derived CDR1 and CDR2 are SGHTA and FQGNSA. V was trimmed by 5 bases and J by 3 bases, leaving 3 bases between them. This CDR3 has 11 amino acids. Here the CDR3 reads CASSRTDTQYF. The CDR3, as DNA: TGTGCCAGCAGCCGAACAGATACGCAGTATTTT. Full variable domain (rest looked up from reference TRBV7-2 and TRBJ2-3): GAGVSQSPSNKVTEKGKDVELRCDPISGHTALYWYRQSLGQGLEFLIYFQGNSAPDKSGLPSDRFSAERTGGSVSTLTIQRTQQEDSAVYLCASSRTDTQYFGPGTRLTVL.

This clone was counted only a few times. This chain links TRBV11-3 with TRBJ2-1, with D possibly TRBD1 on 6 matching bases. Between the trimmed V and J ends, which lost 0 bases and 5 bases, there was a span of 17 bases. CDR3 length equals 17 residues. Germline V gene lookup returns CDR1 SGHNT and CDR2 YENEEA. The CDR3 loop reads CASSLDKSRGGNNEQFF. Written as DNA, the CDR3 is TGTGCCAGCAGCTTAGATAAGTCCAGGGGTGGCAACAATGAGCAGTTCTTC.

This rearrangement joins TRBV5-1 to TRBJ2-3; TRBD2 matches 7 bases. J was trimmed by 6 bases and V by 6 bases; bases with no gene match: 13. Germline-derived CDR1 and CDR2 are SGHRS and YFSETQ. The CDR3 covers 15 residues. The CDR3 protein is CASTLVAGVWDTQYF. The CDR3 DNA is TGCGCCAGCACGCTGGTGGCGGGAGTATGGGATACGCAGTATTTT.

The chain uses TRBV10-3 and TRBJ2-1; 8 bases match TRBD2. V was clipped by 0 bases and J by 6 bases; unmatched bases: 13. The CDR3 spans 18 residues. Germline V gene sequence: CDR1 ENHRY, CDR2 SYGVKD. The CDR3: CAISESPIAGLNSNEQFF. The CDR3 DNA is TGTGCCATCAGTGAGTCGCCCATAGCGGGACTGAACTCCAATGAGCAGTTCTTC.

This clone was recorded a few times. The junction departs from the called germline gene at one end, perhaps through a read error. The chain carries TRBV7-7 and TRBJ2-5; no reliable D call. The germline CDR1 and CDR2 sequences are SSHAT and FNYEAQ (reference sequence). The CDR3 totals 14 residues. The CDR3 protein is CASSLVGSGETQYF. CDR3 in DNA: TGTGCTAGCAGCTTAGTTGGCTCAGGAGAGACCCAGTACTTC.

The chain has TRBV5-8 and TRBJ1-2, with D uncertain. The CDR3 spans 13 residues. V dropped 4 bases and J dropped 3 bases, with 10 bases sitting between them. Looked up from germline, CDR1 is SGHTS and CDR2 is YDEGEE. The CDR3 region is CASSRDGYYGYTF. CDR3 in DNA: TGTGCCAGCAGCCGTGACGGGTACTATGGCTACACCTTC.

This rearrangement joins TRBV6-6 to TRBJ2-7; 8 nucleotides line up with TRBD2. This CDR3 spans 15 amino acids. Per germline, CDR1 MNHNY and CDR2 SVGAGI (reference sequence). With V trimmed by 8 bases and J by 2 bases, 11 bases remained unmatched. The CDR3 DNA sequence: TGTGCCAGCGGCGGGGGGAAGACAGTGCCCTACGAGCAGTACTTC. It translates to CASGGGKTVPYEQYF.

This chain joins TRBV5-1 and TRBJ2-7; D is ambiguous. CDR3 length equals 15 residues. The germline V gene encodes CDR1 SGHRS and CDR2 YFSETQ. Trimming cost V 0 bases and J 5 bases, with 15 bases left between them. The chain's CDR3 is CASSLESSSWDEQYF. In DNA, the CDR3 is TGCGCCAGCAGCTTGGAATCGAGTAGCTGGGACGAGCAGTACTTC.

This clone was detected many times. The CDR3 loop reads CATEGDTQYF. The CDR3 DNA reads as TGTGCCACCGAGGGGGATACGCAGTATTTT. This rearrangement joins TRBV15 to TRBJ2-3, with D perhaps TRBD1 or TRBD2 (5 bases each). Trimming cost V 8 bases and J 6 bases, with 6 bases left between them. Germline V gene lookup returns CDR1 LNHNV and CDR2 YYDKDF (reference sequence). This CDR3 contains 10 residues.

This clone was observed a handful of times. The V and J genes are TRBV11-2 and TRBJ2-2; 8 nucleotides agree with TRBD1. The V and J ends lost 2 bases and 5 bases, in that order; junction bases with no gene match: 4. From germline, CDR1 is SGHAT and CDR2 FQNNGV. The CDR3 totals 15 residues. The CDR3 reads CASSLLHRGTGELFF. For the CDR3, the DNA is TGTGCCAGCAGCTTATTGCACAGGGGGACCGGGGAGCTGTTTTTT.

This chain connects TRBV4-3 to TRBJ2-3; 12 bases map to TRBD2. The V gene's germline CDR1 is LGHNA and CDR2 YSLEER. V lost 0 bases and J lost 2; bases outside the gene matches: 3. The CDR3 has 17 residues. Here the CDR3 reads CASSQERTSGATDTQYF. The CDR3 DNA sequence: TGCGCCAGCAGCCAAGAGAGGACTAGCGGGGCCACAGATACGCAGTATTTT.

This clone appeared a few times. V is TRBV7-2 and J is TRBJ2-5; TRBD2 matches at 8 bases. CDR3 length: 15 residues. J gave up 5 bases and V 2 bases, and 7 bases lay outside the gene matches. The germline gives CDR1 SGHTA, CDR2 FQGNSA. The CDR3 nucleotides are TGTGCCAGCAGCTTAAGTTTAGCGGGGATCGAGACCCAGTACTTC. Translation: CASSLSLAGIETQYF.

The sample holds a few counts of this clone. The genes are TRBV10-3 and TRBJ1-1; D might be TRBD1 (6 bases). The CDR3 contains 16 residues. V was cut by 0 bases and J by 4 bases, with 15 bases left in between. The germline CDR1 and CDR2 sequences are ENHRY and SYGVKD. CDR3 sequence: CAISESKGGTGTEAFF. CDR3 DNA sequence: TGTGCCATCAGTGAGTCGAAGGGGGGGACCGGCACTGAAGCTTTCTTT.

In its sample, this clone was seen many times. The genes are TRBV29-1 and TRBJ2-7, with TRBD2 matching 9 bases. The CDR3 totals 14 residues. Germline values: CDR1 SQVTM, CDR2 ANQGSEA. The V segment lost 5 bases and the J segment 4 bases; nucleotides outside the gene matches: 9. CDR3 amino acids: CSVRLAGSTYEQYF. The DNA of the CDR3 is TGCAGCGTTCGTCTAGCGGGATCTACTTACGAGCAGTACTTC.

This clone was detected a few times. The gene calls are TRBV28 and TRBJ1-2; no clear D. This CDR3 comprises 10 residues. Germline values: CDR1 MDHEN, CDR2 SYDVKM. V gave up 11 bases and J gave up 13 bases, with 17 bases separating them. CDR3 in DNA: TGTGCCTCAGGACCGAAATTTGCCACCTTC. Its protein is CASGPKFATF.

The chain carries TRBV25-1 and TRBJ2-3; TRBD2 agrees at 12 bases. The germline gives CDR1 MGHDK, CDR2 SYGVNS. Trimming at V came to 6 bases and at J to 4 bases, leaving 8 bases not matched to a gene. The CDR3 sequence is 16 residues long. CDR3 sequence reads: CASSPALAGGADTQYF. The DNA for the CDR3 is TGTGCCAGCAGCCCCGCACTAGCGGGAGGAGCAGATACGCAGTATTTT.

This clone was seen more than once but under ten times. The V and J genes are TRBV28 and TRBJ1-2; D uncertain. This CDR3 has 13 residues. The germline V gene has CDR1 MDHEN and CDR2 SYDVKM. The V gene lost 7 bases and the J gene lost 1 base, with 10 bases spanning the gap. The CDR3 DNA sequence: TGTGCCAGCAACGGGAACCTTAACTATGGCTACACCTTC. It is translated as CASNGNLNYGYTF.

The chain has TRBV11-2 and TRBJ2-7; TRBD1 matches 12 bases. Germline CDR1 and CDR2: SGHAT and FQNNGV. The V gene end was trimmed by 4 bases and the J gene end by 7 bases; junction bases not matched to a gene: 5. There are 14 residues in the CDR3. The DNA of the CDR3 is TGTGCCAGCAGCTCGGGACAGGGGGCGCGGGAGCAGTACTTC. Protein sequence: CASSSGQGAREQYF.

The J gene is TRBJ2-7, the V gene TRBV5-6; 10 nucleotides match TRBD2. CDR1 is SGHDT and CDR2 is YYEEEE in the germline V gene. Trimming at V came to 5 bases and at J to 5 bases, leaving 4 bases not matched to a gene. The CDR3 totals 13 residues. In DNA form, the CDR3 reads TGTGCCAGCAGGCTAGCGGGAGTCCACGAGCAGTACTTC. Amino acids: CASRLAGVHEQYF.

This clone was detected a few times. The rearrangement joins TRBV19 to TRBJ1-2; no definite D call. Trimming removed 8 bases at V and 5 bases at J, with 18 bases between. Germline lookup yields CDR1 LNHDA and CDR2 SQIVND (reference sequence). The CDR3 has 14 residues. CDR3 nucleotides: TGTGCCAGTTCCCTGGAGCAGCGTCGGTATGGCTACACCTTC. Amino acid sequence: CASSLEQRRYGYTF.

The rearrangement joins TRBV9 to TRBJ1-4; D uncertain. Trimming took 2 bases from V and 1 from J, leaving 6 bases between them. The V gene's germline CDR1 is SGDLS and CDR2 YYNGEE. The length of the CDR3 is 14 residues. CDR3 sequence: CASSVGGTNEKLFF. Here the CDR3 DNA reads TGTGCCAGCAGCGTGGGCGGAACTAATGAAAAACTGTTTTTT.

This clone was counted between two and nine times. One end of the junction varies from germline; a read error may be responsible. The J gene is TRBJ2-3, the V gene TRBV5-4; no firm D call. The CDR3 runs to 15 residues. Germline V gives CDR1 SGHNT, CDR2 YYREEE (reference sequence). In DNA form, the CDR3 reads TGCGCCAGCAGCCAACGCCGTGGTCGCACAGATACGCAGTATTTT. Encoded protein: CASSQRRGRTDTQYF.

This clone came up a few times. J is TRBJ2-6 and V is TRBV5-4, with 9 bases fitting TRBD1. V trimming: 4 bases; J trimming: 4 bases; junction bases outside the gene matches: 9. There are 17 residues in the CDR3. CDR1 and CDR2 from the germline V gene are SGHNT and YYREEE (reference sequence). CDR3 residues: CASSPPGQGSGANVLTF. CDR3 DNA: TGTGCCAGCAGCCCCCCGGGACAGGGATCCGGGGCCAACGTCCTGACTTTC.

The chain has TRBV5-1 and TRBJ2-7; 7 nucleotides align to TRBD1. This CDR3 is built from 14 residues. CDR1 and CDR2 from the germline V gene are SGHRS and YFSETQ. With V trimmed by 6 bases and J by 1 base, 7 bases remained unmatched. The CDR3 is CASTPGTASYEQYF. CDR3 coding DNA: TGCGCCAGCACTCCCGGGACAGCATCCTACGAGCAGTACTTC.

The genes are TRBV7-8 and TRBJ2-7, with 10 bases matching TRBD1. J lost 3 bases, V lost 5 bases, and 7 bases had no gene match. The CDR3 is 15 residues long. Germline CDR1 SGHVS, CDR2 FQNEAQ. CDR3 DNA sequence: TGTGCCAGCAGCCCTAGCCGGACAGGGGGCTACGAGCAGTACTTC. Encoded protein: CASSPSRTGGYEQYF. Full variable domain (outside the CDR3, taken from reference TRBV7-8 and TRBJ2-7): GAGVSQSPRYKVAKRGQDVALRCDPISGHVSLFWYQQALGQGPEFLTYFQNEAQLDKSGLPSDRFFAERPEGSVSTLKIQRTQQEDSAVYLCASSPSRTGGYEQYFGPGTRLTVT.